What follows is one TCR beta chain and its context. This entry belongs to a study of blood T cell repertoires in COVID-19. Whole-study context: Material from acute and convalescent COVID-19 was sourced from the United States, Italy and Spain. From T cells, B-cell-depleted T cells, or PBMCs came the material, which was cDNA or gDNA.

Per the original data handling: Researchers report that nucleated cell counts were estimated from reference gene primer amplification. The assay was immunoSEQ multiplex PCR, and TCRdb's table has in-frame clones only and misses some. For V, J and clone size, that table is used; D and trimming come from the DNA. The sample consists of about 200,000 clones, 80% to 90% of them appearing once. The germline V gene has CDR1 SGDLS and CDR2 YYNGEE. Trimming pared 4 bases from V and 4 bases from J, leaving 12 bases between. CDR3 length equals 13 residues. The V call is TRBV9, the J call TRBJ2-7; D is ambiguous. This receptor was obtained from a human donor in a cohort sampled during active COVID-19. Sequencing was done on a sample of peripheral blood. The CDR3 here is CASSLEPQYEQYF. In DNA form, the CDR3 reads TGTGCCAGCAGCCTCGAACCCCAGTACGAGCAGTACTTC.